The 6 T cell receptor beta chains below come from one sample, sequenced in a study of T-cell reconstitution after alpha-beta-depleted transplantation in children. Using unique molecular identifiers, the investigators prepared the TCRbeta library. TCRdb passed the PCR reads through MiXCR, listing each CDR3 protein once. The sample shows about 240,000 distinct CDR3 sequences, approximately 12% of them seen only once. The specimen was PBMCs from the stem cell graft donor, collected from the stem cell graft. These TCRs come from a human donor who donated a stem cell graft to a child with acute lymphoblastic leukemia.

This clonotype was recorded at least ten times. The chain combines TRBV10-3 with TRBJ2-2; D gene uncertain. Germline lookup yields CDR1 ENHRY and CDR2 SYGVKD. Trimming left V 0 bases short and J 5 bases short, with 7 bases between. This CDR3 has 14 residues. CDR3 residues: CAISESGPTGELFF. CDR3 coding DNA: TGTGCCATCAGTGAGTCAGGCCCTACCGGGGAGCTGTTTTTT.

This clonotype was recorded many times. The chain has TRBV7-2 and TRBJ2-3; TRBD2 agrees at 12 bases. J was trimmed by 1 base and V by 5 bases; bases with no gene match: 7. The germline V gene has CDR1 SGHTA and CDR2 FQGNSA. This CDR3 spans 17 amino acids. Here the CDR3 reads CASSPIRLAGGTDTQYF. The CDR3 bases are TGTGCCAGCAGCCCGATACGACTAGCGGGGGGCACAGATACGCAGTATTTT.

This clonotype has ten or more counts. This rearrangement joins TRBV20-1 to TRBJ2-1; no clear D gene. There are 15 residues in the CDR3. The germline CDR1 and CDR2 sequences are DFQATT and SNEGSKA (reference sequence). Trimming took off 3 bases at V and 4 bases at J, with 16 bases between the two ends. CDR3 protein: CSASRARNSYNEQFF. CDR3 sequence (DNA): TGCAGTGCTAGCCGGGCTAGAAACTCTTACAATGAGCAGTTCTTC.

About this clonotype itself: A much larger clonotype is one base distant, so this may be a read error. The rearrangement joins TRBV4-3 to TRBJ2-3; 11 bases are a match to TRBD1. This CDR3 comprises 14 residues. V was clipped by 0 bases and J by 11 bases; unmatched bases: 4. Germline loops: CDR1 LGHNA, CDR2 YSLEER. The CDR3 loop reads CASSQDLGQGGQYF. The CDR3, as DNA: TGCGCCAGCAGCCAAGATCTGGGACAGGGGGGGCAGTATTTT.

This clonotype was recorded at least ten times. The CDR3 DNA is TGTGCCAGCAGTGACGGGGCCCCTCGGCGATCGCAGTACTTC. It codes for CASSDGAPRRSQYF. The chain couples TRBV6-1 to TRBJ2-7; TRBD1 or TRBD2 may be the D gene (5 bases each). CDR3 length: 14 amino acids. V lost 3 bases and J 9 bases, leaving 18 bases between the germline ends. Germline V lookup: CDR1 MNHNS, CDR2 SASEGT.

This clonotype was detected ten times or more. The gene calls are TRBV6-5 and TRBJ2-2; 10 nucleotides match TRBD2. Germline trimming cut 0 bases from V and 2 bases from J; bases unmatched to any gene: 3. The CDR3 sequence is 17 residues long. Looked up from germline, CDR1 is MNHEY and CDR2 is SVGAGI. CDR3 region: CASSYSWTSGNTGELFF. The CDR3 DNA reads TGTGCCAGCAGTTACTCGTGGACTAGCGGAAACACCGGGGAGCTGTTTTTT.